The 32 T cell receptor beta chains below come from one sample, sequenced in a study of CD8 T cells in Susac syndrome. It was with random hexamers that about 0.45 to 1 ug RNA was reverse transcribed. TCRdb itself ran the immunoSEQ multiplex PCR reads through MiXCR, one entry per CDR3 protein. Seen here are about 60,000 distinct CDR3 sequences, over 85% observed once, and the top ten hold under 0.6%. Sequencing was performed on CD8+ T cells from PBMCs. The receptors derive from a human donor with multiple sclerosis.

This chain links TRBV29-1 with TRBJ2-3; TRBD1 agrees at 9 bases. Per germline, CDR1 SQVTM and CDR2 ANQGSEA. The V and J ends lost 7 bases and 6 bases, in that order; junction bases with no gene match: 14. The CDR3 is 15 amino acids. CDR3 sequence: CSDTGGQGWQDTQYF. The CDR3 bases are TGCAGCGACACGGGGGGACAGGGCTGGCAGGATACGCAGTATTTT.

The count of this clonotype is one. The chain combines TRBV5-6 with TRBJ2-7, with 7 bases fitting TRBD1. Unmatched junction bases numbered 9, after V lost 0 bases and J lost 6 bases. Looked up from germline, CDR1 is SGHDT and CDR2 is YYEEEE. The CDR3 is made up of 15 amino acids. Here the CDR3 reads CASSLGDSTSPEQYF. CDR3 DNA sequence: TGTGCCAGCAGCTTGGGGGACAGTACCTCGCCCGAGCAGTACTTC.

The V and J genes are TRBV2 and TRBJ2-1; D unresolved. Trimming removed 8 bases from V and 14 bases from J, with 22 bases in between. CDR1 SNHLY and CDR2 FYNNEI come from the germline V gene. This CDR3 region has 13 residues. CDR3 sequence reads: CASRAIRRMKEFF. As DNA, the CDR3 is TGTGCCAGCCGGGCAATCAGGCGGATGAAGGAGTTCTTC.

This clonotype was detected once. The chain recombines TRBV7-2 with TRBJ2-5; no firm D call. This CDR3 contains 13 residues. The V gene lost 6 bases and the J gene lost 0 bases, with 8 bases spanning the gap. Germline CDR1 SGHTA, CDR2 FQGNSA. Written as DNA, the CDR3 is TGTGCCAGCAGTGAATGGAACCAAGAGACCCAGTACTTC. This encodes CASSEWNQETQYF. Variable domain in full (rest from reference TRBV7-2 and TRBJ2-5): GAGVSQSPSNKVTEKGKDVELRCDPISGHTALYWYRQSLGQGLEFLIYFQGNSAPDKSGLPSDRFSAERTGGSVSTLTIQRTQQEDSAVYLCASSEWNQETQYFGPGTRLLVL.

The rearrangement uses TRBV19 and TRBJ2-2; TRBD1 aligns across 9 bases. Trimming cost V 4 bases and J 0 bases; bases outside gene matches: 9. Germline assignment: CDR1 LNHDA and CDR2 SQIVND (reference sequence). This CDR3 comprises 18 residues. CDR3 DNA sequence: TGTGCCAGTAGTAGGGACAGGGCCGATATTACGAACACCGGGGAGCTGTTTTTT. It specifies CASSRDRADITNTGELFF.

V gene TRBV20-1 combines with J gene TRBJ2-1, with D hard to call. CDR1 DFQATT and CDR2 SNEGSKA come from the germline V gene (reference sequence). This CDR3 contains 11 residues. V dropped 5 bases and J dropped 4 bases, with 6 bases sitting between them. CDR3 residues: CSAFFYNEQFF. CDR3 sequence (DNA): TGCAGTGCTTTTTTTTACAATGAGCAGTTCTTC.

This rearrangement joins TRBV11-1 to TRBJ2-1, with 9 nucleotides matching TRBD2. The CDR3 length is 18 residues. Unmatched junction bases numbered 9, after V lost 3 bases and J lost 0 bases. The germline CDR1 and CDR2 sequences are SGHAT and FQDESV (reference sequence). The CDR3 sequence is CASSFWRLAESSYNEQFF. In nucleotides, the CDR3 is TGTGCCAGCAGCTTTTGGAGACTAGCGGAAAGCTCCTACAATGAGCAGTTCTTC.

This chain joins TRBV30 and TRBJ1-1; unclear D gene. There are 13 residues in the CDR3. The V gene lost 2 bases and the J gene lost 1 base, with 8 bases spanning the gap. CDR1 GTSNPN and CDR2 SVGIG come from the germline V gene (reference sequence). CDR3 residues: CAWSPTTNTEAFF. CDR3 DNA: TGTGCCTGGAGTCCTACAACGAACACTGAAGCTTTCTTT.

This clonotype was observed once. The J gene is TRBJ2-2, the V gene TRBV6-5; the match to TRBD1 covers 7 bases. The CDR3 length is 13 residues. Germline CDR1 reads MNHEY; CDR2 reads SVGAGI. With V trimmed by 4 bases and J by 5 bases, 1 base remained unmatched. CDR3 nucleotide sequence: TGTGCCAGCAGTTTCAGGGGGACCGGGGAGCTGTTTTTT. It specifies CASSFRGTGELFF.

The chain carries TRBV27 and TRBJ2-7, with TRBD2 as a possible D gene (8 bases). The CDR3 covers 14 residues. V was shortened by 4 bases and J by 2 bases, with 12 bases between the two germline ends. Germline V lookup: CDR1 MNHEY, CDR2 SMNVEV (reference sequence). The CDR3 DNA reads as TGTGCCAGCAGTTCGGGAGGGGGCACCTACGAGCAGTACTTC. As protein: CASSSGGGTYEQYF.

J is TRBJ1-5 and V is TRBV12-3 or TRBV12-4; perhaps TRBD1 as D (5 bases). This CDR3 has 14 residues. V was pared by 5 bases and J by 4 bases, with 12 bases between. CDR3 region: CASSHTTDNQPQHF. The CDR3, as DNA: TGTGCCAGCAGTCACACGACAGATAATCAGCCCCAGCATTTT.

This chain connects TRBV12-3 or TRBV12-4 to TRBJ1-1, with D perhaps matching TRBD1 (5 bases). V lost 3 bases, J lost 4 bases, and 12 bases lay in between. The CDR3 is made up of 14 amino acids. The CDR3 coding sequence is TGTGCCAGCAGTTTTCGCAGGGTAGGCACTGAAGCTTTCTTT. Amino acid sequence: CASSFRRVGTEAFF.

The chain uses TRBV20-1 and TRBJ2-7; D perhaps matches TRBD2 (5 bases). The CDR3 is made up of 13 amino acids. Germline CDR1 is DFQATT and CDR2 is SNEGSKA (reference sequence). Trimming took off 6 bases at V and 0 bases at J, with 12 bases between the two ends. The CDR3 DNA follows: TGCAGTGCAAAAGCGGAGAGCTCCTACGAGCAGTACTTC. Translated: CSAKAESSYEQYF.

The V call is TRBV27, the J call TRBJ1-1, with TRBD1 identical over 9 bases. V trimming: 10 bases; J trimming: 4 bases; junction bases outside the gene matches: 7. Germline-derived CDR1 and CDR2 are MNHEY and SMNVEV (reference sequence). The CDR3 length is 13 residues. CDR3 region: CATSDRGGTEAFF. The DNA for the CDR3 is TGTGCCACCTCGGACAGGGGTGGCACTGAAGCTTTCTTT.

CDR3 sequence: CASGLGQTEAFF. The CDR3 bases are TGTGCTAGTGGTTTGGGCCAGACTGAAGCTTTCTTT. The chain links TRBV12-5 to TRBJ1-1, with unresolved D. Trimming took off 1 base at V and 5 bases at J, with 5 bases between the two ends. This CDR3 is 12 amino acids long. Germline CDR1 and CDR2: LGHNT and FRNRAP. The full variable domain, rest sourced from reference TRBV12-5 and TRBJ1-1, is DARVTQTPRHKVTEMGQEVTMRCQPILGHNTVFWYRQTMMQGLELLAYFRNRAPLDDSGMPKDRFSAEMPDATLATLKIQPSEPRDSAVYFCASGLGQTEAFFGQGTRLTVV.

The J gene is TRBJ2-1, the V gene TRBV28, with D uncertain. The V gene lost 5 bases and the J gene lost 2 bases, with 13 bases spanning the gap. Germline values: CDR1 MDHEN, CDR2 SYDVKM. This CDR3 is built from 15 residues. DNA for the CDR3: TGTGCCAGCAGTCCCCAGTCCTTTACCTACAATGAGCAGTTCTTC. Translating gives CASSPQSFTYNEQFF.

The chain uses TRBV4-1 and TRBJ2-3; tentatively, D is TRBD1 or TRBD2 (5 bases each). Germline CDR1 and CDR2: MGHRA and YSYEKL. This CDR3 has 16 amino acids. V was clipped by 5 bases and J by 0 bases, with 15 bases between them. CDR3 residues: CASSSIEGDSTDTQYF. The DNA of the CDR3 is TGCGCCAGCAGCTCAATCGAAGGGGACAGCACAGATACGCAGTATTTT.

This sequence joins TRBV9 and TRBJ2-5; D possibly matches TRBD1 or TRBD2 (5 bases each). This CDR3 has 14 amino acids. CDR1 is SGDLS and CDR2 is YYNGEE in the germline V gene. Trimming shortened V by 0 bases and J by 3 bases, and 9 bases separated the two germline ends. The CDR3 DNA reads TGTGCCAGCAGCGTAGTTGGGGGTAAAGAGACCCAGTACTTC. Protein sequence: CASSVVGGKETQYF.

The rearrangement links TRBV27 to TRBJ1-1, with D perhaps TRBD1 (5 bases). The CDR3 covers 12 residues. Germline V gene lookup returns CDR1 MNHEY and CDR2 SMNVEV (reference sequence). Trimming stripped 6 bases from V and 3 bases from J, with 8 bases between. The CDR3 region is CASRRGDTEAFF. CDR3 coding DNA: TGTGCCAGCAGGCGAGGGGACACTGAAGCTTTCTTT.

The V gene is TRBV6-1, the J gene TRBJ2-3; no clear D gene. Germline-derived CDR1 and CDR2 are MNHNS and SASEGT. Trimming removed 6 bases at V and 6 bases at J, with 7 bases between. The CDR3 is 11 residues long. The CDR3 is CASRLLDTQYF. CDR3 DNA: TGTGCCAGCAGGCTACTGGATACGCAGTATTTT.

This chain joins TRBV6-5 and TRBJ1-5; D remains unclear. Germline CDR1 MNHEY, CDR2 SVGAGI. This CDR3 spans 13 amino acids. The V end lost 6 bases, the J end lost 3 bases, and 9 bases lay between the germline ends. As DNA, the CDR3 is TGTGCCAGCAGAGGCCAGTACAATCAGCCCCAGCATTTT. Encoded protein: CASRGQYNQPQHF.

The V gene is TRBV13, the J gene TRBJ2-7; TRBD1 matches 9 bases. The CDR3 contains 16 residues. From germline, CDR1 is PRHDT and CDR2 FYEKMQ (reference sequence). V lost 1 base to trimming and J lost 5 bases; unmatched junction nucleotides: 9. CDR3 residues: CASSLDPGTGPHEQYF. For the CDR3, the DNA is TGTGCCAGCAGCTTAGATCCCGGGACAGGGCCACACGAGCAGTACTTC.

The chain combines TRBV30 with TRBJ2-2; no reliable D call. Germline lookup yields CDR1 GTSNPN and CDR2 SVGIG (reference sequence). The CDR3 length is 11 residues. The ends were cut back, 3 bases at V and 3 bases at J, with 2 bases in the middle. The CDR3 DNA reads TGTGCCTGGAGCGACACCGGGGAGCTGTTTTTT. This codes for CAWSDTGELFF.

This sequence joins TRBV2 and TRBJ2-5, with D possibly TRBD2 on 5 matching bases. This CDR3 region has 15 residues. Deletions cut 5 bases from V and 0 bases from J, with 13 bases between. The V gene's germline CDR1 is SNHLY and CDR2 FYNNEI. The CDR3: CASSPKPGYQETQYF. The CDR3 DNA sequence: TGTGCCAGCAGTCCCAAACCGGGGTACCAAGAGACCCAGTACTTC.

This rearrangement joins TRBV29-1 to TRBJ1-2; possibly TRBD1 for D (5 bases). The germline V gene encodes CDR1 SQVTM and CDR2 ANQGSEA. The CDR3 is 13 residues long. With 0 bases removed from V and 8 bases from J, the gap between germline ends came to 13 bases. The CDR3 loop is CSVEEGGALGYTF. CDR3 DNA sequence: TGCAGCGTTGAAGAGGGAGGGGCGCTGGGCTACACCTTC.

V and J are TRBV28 and TRBJ2-1; D remains ambiguous. Trimming left V 2 bases short and J 8 bases short, with 13 bases between. The CDR3 length is 14 residues. Germline V lookup: CDR1 MDHEN, CDR2 SYDVKM. The CDR3 loop reads CASSLGLSLDEQFF. DNA of the CDR3: TGTGCCAGCAGTTTAGGCCTTTCTCTCGATGAGCAGTTCTTC.

The chain combines TRBV3-1 with TRBJ1-1, with D unclear. The CDR3 length is 13 residues. Trimming removed 1 base at V and 3 bases at J, with 6 bases between. The V gene's germline CDR1 is LGHDT and CDR2 YNNKEL (reference sequence). The CDR3 is CASSQVGDTEAFF. CDR3 DNA: TGTGCCAGCAGCCAAGTTGGGGACACTGAAGCTTTCTTT. Complete variable domain (other parts from reference TRBV3-1 and TRBJ1-1): DTAVSQTPKYLVTQMGNDKSIKCEQNLGHDTMYWYKQDSKKFLKIMFSYNNKELIINETVPNRFSPKSPDKAHLNLHINSLELGDSAVYFCASSQVGDTEAFFGQGTRLTVV.

This rearrangement joins TRBV29-1 to TRBJ2-5; D ambiguous. Germline V gives CDR1 SQVTM, CDR2 ANQGSEA. The V end was cut by 4 bases, the J end by 0 bases, with 3 bases between. CDR3 length equals 11 residues. The chain's CDR3 is CSVAHQETQYF. CDR3 DNA sequence: TGCAGCGTTGCCCACCAAGAGACCCAGTACTTC.

This clonotype came up once. Written as DNA, the CDR3 is TGTGCCAGCAGCCAAGTAGGGAGAGGGAACACTGAAGCTTTCTTT. Translating gives CASSQVGRGNTEAFF. The chain combines TRBV4-2 with TRBJ1-1; D gene unclear. The germline CDR1 and CDR2 sequences are LGHNA and YNFKEQ. V was shortened by 1 base and J by 1 base, with 10 bases between the two germline ends. The CDR3 totals 15 residues.

The chain employs TRBV27 and TRBJ2-1, with 8 positions matching TRBD2. The CDR3 spans 16 residues. V was pared by 3 bases and J by 2 bases, with 6 bases of the junction left unmatched. Germline CDR1 is MNHEY and CDR2 is SMNVEV (reference sequence). The CDR3 sequence: CASSFLTSGPYNEQFF. The CDR3 nucleotides read TGTGCCAGCAGTTTCCTCACTAGCGGCCCCTACAATGAGCAGTTCTTC.

The genes are TRBV28 and TRBJ2-5; no firm D call. This CDR3 is 10 amino acids long. The germline V gene has CDR1 MDHEN and CDR2 SYDVKM. With 6 bases removed from V and 10 bases from J, the gap between germline ends came to 9 bases. DNA for the CDR3: TGTGCCAGCAGCCGAGTAGTCCAGTACTTC. This sequence encodes CASSRVVQYF. Full variable domain (remainder filled in from reference TRBV28 and TRBJ2-5): DVKVTQSSRYLVKRTGEKVFLECVQDMDHENMFWYRQDPGLGLRLIYFSYDVKMKEKGDIPEGYSVSREKKERFSLILESASTNQTSMYLCASSRVVQYFGPGTRLLVL.

The chain recombines TRBV3-1 with TRBJ2-1, with D possibly called TRBD1 or TRBD2 (7 bases each). This CDR3 has 14 residues. V lost 4 bases and J lost 10, with 17 bases in between. The germline CDR1 and CDR2 sequences are LGHDT and YNNKEL (reference sequence). The CDR3 spells CASSPTEGGGEQFF. DNA for the CDR3: TGTGCCAGCAGCCCGACGGAGGGAGGGGGCGAGCAGTTCTTC.